The 21 T cell receptor beta chains in this list originate from one sample, sequenced in a study of T-cell reconstitution after alpha-beta-depleted transplantation in children. Unique molecular identifiers tagged the TCRbeta library. TCRdb ran MiXCR on the PCR reads and lists one entry per CDR3 protein. Here the sample spans approximately 250,000 distinct CDR3 sequences, roughly 26% being singletons. The sequenced sample was PBMCs, obtained before TCRalphabeta/CD19-depleted stem cell transplant. The receptors were sampled from a girl aged 2 to 10 with Fanconi anemia, due to receive a stem cell transplant.

This clonotype was seen repeatedly, ten times or more. This sequence joins TRBV12-3 or TRBV12-4 and TRBJ1-5, with a tentative D call TRBD1 (6 bases). CDR3 length: 15 amino acids. V lost 6 bases, J lost 4 bases, and 16 bases lay in between. CDR3 nucleotides: TGTGCCAGCAGCCCAACAGGGAAACTTAATCAGCCCCAGCATTTT. This codes for CASSPTGKLNQPQHF.

The table lists this clonotype with many counts. This chain joins TRBV20-1 and TRBJ2-3, with 10 nucleotides matching TRBD2. This CDR3 is built from 16 residues. The trim removed 1 base at V and 5 bases at J, leaving 9 bases unmatched. The germline V gene encodes CDR1 DFQATT and CDR2 SNEGSKA (reference sequence). The CDR3 bases are TGCAGTGCTAGAGTGGGAGCGGGGGGGCCGGGAGATACGCAGTATTTT. Amino acids: CSARVGAGGPGDTQYF.

The V gene is TRBV20-1, the J gene TRBJ2-1, with D possibly being TRBD2 (6 bases). The germline CDR1 and CDR2 sequences are DFQATT and SNEGSKA (reference sequence). This CDR3 spans 15 amino acids. Trimming removed 3 bases at V and 10 bases at J, with 22 bases between. CDR3 DNA: TGCAGTGCTAGTAGCCCGGGACTTTCACACCGAGAGCAGTTCTTC. Translation gives CSASSPGLSHREQFF.

CDR3: CSARTGLAGWYEQYF. The DNA of the CDR3 is TGCAGTGCTAGAACCGGACTAGCGGGATGGTACGAGCAGTACTTC. V is TRBV20-1 and J is TRBJ2-7, with TRBD2 matching 12 bases. Germline V gene lookup returns CDR1 DFQATT and CDR2 SNEGSKA (reference sequence). CDR3 length: 15 amino acids. V shed 2 bases, J shed 4 bases, and the junction held 6 bases outside the gene matches.

This clonotype was detected a few times. The chain has TRBV12-3 or TRBV12-4 and TRBJ2-3; TRBD1 is a possible D gene (6 bases). This CDR3 has 17 residues. Between the trimmed V and J ends, which lost 3 bases and 2 bases, there was a span of 18 bases. CDR3 sequence reads: CASSLFGTGPTTDTQYF. CDR3 in DNA: TGTGCCAGCAGTTTGTTCGGAACAGGGCCCACCACAGATACGCAGTATTTT.

This clonotype was observed a few times. V is TRBV28 and J is TRBJ2-4; perhaps D is TRBD1 or TRBD2 (6 bases each). The CDR3 is made up of 16 amino acids. Germline lookup yields CDR1 MDHEN and CDR2 SYDVKM. The ends were cut back, 3 bases at V and 5 bases at J, with 17 bases in the middle. The CDR3 sequence: CASSLGRTASQNIQYF. CDR3 coding DNA: TGTGCCAGCAGTTTGGGGAGGACAGCTAGCCAAAACATTCAGTACTTC. Drawing the rest from reference TRBV28 and TRBJ2-4, the complete variable domain is DVKVTQSSRYLVKRTGEKVFLECVQDMDHENMFWYRQDPGLGLRLIYFSYDVKMKEKGDIPEGYSVSREKKERFSLILESASTNQTSMYLCASSLGRTASQNIQYFGAGTRLSVL.

This clonotype occurred many times. The J gene is TRBJ2-7, the V gene TRBV12-3 or TRBV12-4; 7 bases line up with TRBD1. The CDR3 runs to 12 residues. The trim removed 5 bases at V and 5 bases at J, leaving 3 bases unmatched. CDR3 nucleotide sequence: TGTGCCAGCAGTCCGGACAGGCACGAGCAGTACTTC. This gives the protein CASSPDRHEQYF.

This clonotype was recorded at least ten times. The gene calls are TRBV21-1 and TRBJ2-7; the table's D call, TRBD2, has no DNA check behind it. The end of the DNA is better explained by TRBJ2-5, so the J call may be wrong. TRBV21-1 is tagged as a pseudogene. The CDR3 has 13 residues. The CDR3 DNA follows: TGTGCCAGCAGCTCGTGGACTAGCGGGACCCAGTACTTC. It yields the protein CASSSWTSGTQYF.

This clonotype was seen ten or more times. The chain is built from TRBV29-1 and TRBJ2-1; TRBD1 might be the D (6 bases). This CDR3 comprises 13 residues. Deletions cut 6 bases from V and 3 bases from J, with 12 bases between. CDR1 is SQVTM and CDR2 is ANQGSEA in the germline V gene. The CDR3: CSVDRQVYNEQFF. The CDR3 region has the DNA TGCAGCGTAGACCGACAGGTCTACAATGAGCAGTTCTTC.

This clonotype was found many times. The rearrangement joins TRBV29-1 to TRBJ1-5, with D possibly being TRBD1 (5 bases). Trimming took 8 bases from V and 5 from J, leaving 13 bases between them. The CDR3 is 12 amino acids. Germline CDR1 is SQVTM and CDR2 is ANQGSEA. CDR3 bases: TGCAGCCCTATATGGGGGGATCAGCCCCAGCATTTT. It codes for CSPIWGDQPQHF.

This chain links TRBV3-1 with TRBJ2-5; weak D call: TRBD2 (6 bases). This CDR3 is built from 16 residues. The germline CDR1 and CDR2 sequences are LGHDT and YNNKEL (reference sequence). The germline V and J ends were trimmed by 1 base and 2 bases, with 14 bases remaining between them. The CDR3 DNA reads as TGTGCCAGCAGCCAAGGGGAGGCAGTCCAACAAGAGACCCAGTACTTC. This gives the protein CASSQGEAVQQETQYF.

This clonotype turned up a few times. This rearrangement joins TRBV20-1 to TRBJ2-7, with 10 bases aligning to TRBD2. Unmatched junction bases numbered 6, after V lost 7 bases and J lost 6 bases. This CDR3 spans 12 amino acids. Germline CDR1 reads DFQATT; CDR2 reads SNEGSKA (reference sequence). The CDR3 DNA is TGCAGTGTTTCTAGCGGGGGAAGCGAGCAGTACTTC. It translates to CSVSSGGSEQYF.

This clonotype has ten or more counts. This chain joins TRBV29-1 and TRBJ2-3; weak D call: TRBD1 (6 bases). Trimming removed 7 bases at V and 1 base at J, with 12 bases between. The V gene's germline CDR1 is SQVTM and CDR2 ANQGSEA. The CDR3 has 13 residues. CDR3 DNA: TGCAGCGACAGGGCCTGGGGCACAGATACGCAGTATTTT. Translating gives CSDRAWGTDTQYF.

This clonotype was counted only a few times. The J gene is TRBJ2-1, the V gene TRBV10-1; unclear D gene. V was cut by 0 bases and J by 7 bases, with 7 bases left in between. Germline lookup yields CDR1 WNHNN and CDR2 SYGVQD (reference sequence). The CDR3 loop spans 13 amino acids. The CDR3 DNA sequence: TGCGCCAGCAGTGAGTCTGGGCAAAATGAGCAGTTCTTC. It translates to CASSESGQNEQFF.

There are many counts of this clonotype. The chain is built from TRBV12-3 or TRBV12-4 and TRBJ2-1, with TRBD2 as a possible D gene (6 bases). Trimming shortened V by 2 bases and J by 1 base, and 9 bases separated the two germline ends. The CDR3 is 15 residues long. The CDR3 region has the DNA TGTGCCAGCAGTTTAACTAGCTCGTCCTACAATGAGCAGTTCTTC. It yields the protein CASSLTSSSYNEQFF.

The chain recombines TRBV20-1 with TRBJ2-3; 9 positions agree with TRBD2. Germline CDR1 is DFQATT and CDR2 is SNEGSKA (reference sequence). Losses at the gene ends were 0 bases for V and 0 bases for J; bases not matched to a gene: 4. The CDR3 has 16 amino acids. CDR3 DNA: TGCAGTGCTAGAGATCTAGCGGGGTCTAGCACAGATACGCAGTATTTT. Amino acid sequence: CSARDLAGSSTDTQYF.

Regarding this clonotype: Since a much larger clone is just one base distant, this may be a read error. The V gene is TRBV11-2, the J gene TRBJ2-1; D remains unclear. Germline assignment: CDR1 SGHAT and CDR2 FQNNGV. The CDR3 loop spans 18 amino acids. Trimming cost V 5 bases and J 9 bases, with 29 bases left between them. The CDR3 loop reads CASSRKATTIAIYGEQFF. DNA of the CDR3: TGTGCCAGCAGCCGGAAGGCGACAACGATCGCAATTTACGGTGAGCAGTTCTTC.

The rearrangement joins TRBV9 to TRBJ1-2, with D possibly being TRBD1 (5 bases). Germline V CDR1 and CDR2: SGDLS, YYNGEE. There are 13 residues in the CDR3. The V end was cut by 2 bases, the J end by 6 bases, with 11 bases between. The CDR3 loop is CASSVQGWNGYTF. For the CDR3, the DNA is TGTGCCAGCAGCGTTCAGGGTTGGAATGGCTACACCTTC.

On this clonotype: At one end the junction does not follow the germline gene, possibly because of a read error. The rearrangement uses TRBV27 and TRBJ2-7, with D perhaps TRBD1 (6 bases). This CDR3 region has 14 residues. CDR1 is MNHEY, CDR2 SMNVEV, per germline (reference sequence). The CDR3: CASSLSPGAYEEYF. The CDR3 DNA reads TGTGCCAGCAGTTTATCTCCAGGGGCCTACGAGGAGTACTTC.

This clonotype was counted ten times or more. This chain links TRBV5-1 with TRBJ2-3, with TRBD2 as a possible D gene (6 bases). This CDR3 comprises 14 residues. Trimming took 0 bases from V and 2 from J, leaving 7 bases between them. The germline gives CDR1 SGHRS, CDR2 YFSETQ. CDR3 residues: CASSLGTTTDTQYF. The CDR3 DNA follows: TGCGCCAGCAGCTTGGGGACTACCACAGATACGCAGTATTTT.

The V call is TRBV9, the J call TRBJ2-7; 7 nucleotides line up with TRBD1. Germline V gene sequence: CDR1 SGDLS, CDR2 YYNGEE. V was clipped by 4 bases and J by 2 bases; unmatched bases: 12. The CDR3 runs 16 residues. CDR3 coding DNA: TGTGCCAGCAGCCCTAGCCGGGACAGCCGAGCCTACGAGCAGTACTTC. This encodes CASSPSRDSRAYEQYF.